This T cell receptor (beta chain) was identified during a study of CXCR3-negative and CXCR3-positive naive CD8 T cells. General study points: Comparison of naive cells showed more hydrophobic TRB CDR3s in CXCR3-positive than in CXCR3-negative naive cells.

The germline V gene has CDR1 LNHDA and CDR2 SQIVND (reference sequence). CDR3 size: 16 residues. By frequency, this clonotype registers medium-sized. Its antigen remains unidentified. UMI-labeled 5' RACE yielded the TRB cDNA libraries. From its re-call of the 5' RACE reads, TCRdb lists each CDR3 protein once, without DNA. The table for this sample gives 7,000 or so distinct CDR3 sequences. The chain is built from TRBV19 and TRBJ2-1; TCRdb's D call, TRBD2, is unchecked because there is no DNA. The receptor was derived from a human donor in good health. Some clones in this sample may be carry-over from other donors' samples. Sequencing was carried out using naive CXCR3+ CD8+ T cells from blood. Subset: CD45RO-CCR7+CD27+CD95- naive CD8+ T cells expressing CXCR3 (TNR3+). This CDR3 reads CASSEETGGPRNEQFF.